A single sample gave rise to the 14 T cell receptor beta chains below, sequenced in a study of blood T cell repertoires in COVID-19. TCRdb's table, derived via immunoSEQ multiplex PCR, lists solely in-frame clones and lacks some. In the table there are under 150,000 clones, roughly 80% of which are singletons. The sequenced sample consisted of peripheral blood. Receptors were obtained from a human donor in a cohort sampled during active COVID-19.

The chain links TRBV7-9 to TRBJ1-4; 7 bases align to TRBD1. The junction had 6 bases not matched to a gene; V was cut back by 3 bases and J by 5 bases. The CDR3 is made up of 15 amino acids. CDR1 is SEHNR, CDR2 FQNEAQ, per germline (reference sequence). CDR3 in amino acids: CASSLATGLNEKLFF. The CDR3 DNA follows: TGTGCCAGCAGCTTGGCGACAGGGCTGAATGAAAAACTGTTTTTT.

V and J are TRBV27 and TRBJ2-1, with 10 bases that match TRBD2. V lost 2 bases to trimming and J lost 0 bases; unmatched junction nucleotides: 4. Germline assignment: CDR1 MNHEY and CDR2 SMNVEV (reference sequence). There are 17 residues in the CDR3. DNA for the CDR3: TGTGCCAGCAGTTTAATCCTAGCGGGAGACTCCTACAATGAGCAGTTCTTC. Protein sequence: CASSLILAGDSYNEQFF.

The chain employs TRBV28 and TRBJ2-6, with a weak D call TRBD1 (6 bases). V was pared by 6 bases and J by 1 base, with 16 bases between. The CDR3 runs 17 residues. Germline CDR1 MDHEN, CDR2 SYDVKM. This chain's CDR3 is CASSSTQGVSGANVLTF. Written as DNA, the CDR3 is TGTGCCAGCAGCAGCACACAGGGAGTATCTGGGGCCAACGTCCTGACTTTC. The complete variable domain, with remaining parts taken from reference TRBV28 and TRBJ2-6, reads DVKVTQSSRYLVKRTGEKVFLECVQDMDHENMFWYRQDPGLGLRLIYFSYDVKMKEKGDIPEGYSVSREKKERFSLILESASTNQTSMYLCASSSTQGVSGANVLTFGAGSRLTVL.

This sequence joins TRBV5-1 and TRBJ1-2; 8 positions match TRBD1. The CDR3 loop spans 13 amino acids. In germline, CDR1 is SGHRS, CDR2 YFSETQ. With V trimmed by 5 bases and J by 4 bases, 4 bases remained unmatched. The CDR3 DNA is TGCGCCAGCAGAGAAACAGGGGGCTATGGCTACACCTTC. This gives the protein CASRETGGYGYTF.

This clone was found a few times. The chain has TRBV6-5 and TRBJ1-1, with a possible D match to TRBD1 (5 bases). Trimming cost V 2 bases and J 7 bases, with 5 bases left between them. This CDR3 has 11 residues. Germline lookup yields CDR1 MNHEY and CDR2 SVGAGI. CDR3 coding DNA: TGTGCCAGCAGTTACGACAGTGAAGCTTTCTTT. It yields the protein CASSYDSEAFF.

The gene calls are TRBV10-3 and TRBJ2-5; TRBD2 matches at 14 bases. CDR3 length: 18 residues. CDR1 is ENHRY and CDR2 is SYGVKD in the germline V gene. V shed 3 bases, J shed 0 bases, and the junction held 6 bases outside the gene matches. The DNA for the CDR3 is TGTGCCATCAGTGAAAGACTAGCGGGGGGGGAGTACCAAGAGACCCAGTACTTC. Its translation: CAISERLAGGEYQETQYF.

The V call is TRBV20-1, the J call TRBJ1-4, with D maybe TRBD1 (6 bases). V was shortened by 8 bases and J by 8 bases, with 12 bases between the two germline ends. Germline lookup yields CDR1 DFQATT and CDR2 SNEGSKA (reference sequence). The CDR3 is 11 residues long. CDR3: CSTRGGEKLFF. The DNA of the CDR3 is TGCAGTACAAGGGGGGGGGAAAAACTGTTTTTT.

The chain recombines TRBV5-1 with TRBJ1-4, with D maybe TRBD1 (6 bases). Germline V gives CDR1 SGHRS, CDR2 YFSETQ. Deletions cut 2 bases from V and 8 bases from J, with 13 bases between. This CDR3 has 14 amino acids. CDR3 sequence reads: CASSFRGVQEKLFF. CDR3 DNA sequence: TGCGCCAGCAGCTTCAGGGGAGTACAAGAAAAACTGTTTTTT.

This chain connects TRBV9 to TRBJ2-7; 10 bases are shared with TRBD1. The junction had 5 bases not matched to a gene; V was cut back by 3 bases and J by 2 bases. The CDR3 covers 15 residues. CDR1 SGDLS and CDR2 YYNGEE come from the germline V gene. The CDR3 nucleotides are TGTGCCAGCAGCGCCACGACAGGGGGCGCCTACGAGCAGTACTTC. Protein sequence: CASSATTGGAYEQYF.

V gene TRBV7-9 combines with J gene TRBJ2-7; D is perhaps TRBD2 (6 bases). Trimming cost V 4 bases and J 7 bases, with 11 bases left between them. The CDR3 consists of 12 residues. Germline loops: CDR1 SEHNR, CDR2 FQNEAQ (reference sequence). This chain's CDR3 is CASSSEAGEQYF. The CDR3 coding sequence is TGTGCCAGCAGCTCAGAGGCGGGGGAGCAGTACTTC.

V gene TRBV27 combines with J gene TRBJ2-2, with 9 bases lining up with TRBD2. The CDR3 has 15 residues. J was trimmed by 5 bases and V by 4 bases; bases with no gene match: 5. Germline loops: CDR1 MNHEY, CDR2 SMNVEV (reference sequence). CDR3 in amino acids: CASSSAGGRTGELFF. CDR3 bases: TGTGCCAGCAGTTCGGCGGGGGGGCGAACCGGGGAGCTGTTTTTT.

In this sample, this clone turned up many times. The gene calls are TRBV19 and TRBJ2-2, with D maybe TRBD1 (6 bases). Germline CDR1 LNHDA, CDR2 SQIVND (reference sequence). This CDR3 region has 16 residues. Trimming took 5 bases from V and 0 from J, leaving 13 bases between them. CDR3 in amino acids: CASSPTGRSNTGELFF. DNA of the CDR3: TGTGCCAGTAGTCCTACAGGGAGATCGAACACCGGGGAGCTGTTTTTT.

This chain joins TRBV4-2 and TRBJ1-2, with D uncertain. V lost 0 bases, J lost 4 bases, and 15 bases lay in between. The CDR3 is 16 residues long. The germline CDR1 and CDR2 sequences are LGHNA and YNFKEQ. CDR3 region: CASSQDLLGSFYGYTF. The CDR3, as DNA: TGTGCCAGCAGCCAAGATCTTTTAGGGAGCTTCTATGGCTACACCTTC.

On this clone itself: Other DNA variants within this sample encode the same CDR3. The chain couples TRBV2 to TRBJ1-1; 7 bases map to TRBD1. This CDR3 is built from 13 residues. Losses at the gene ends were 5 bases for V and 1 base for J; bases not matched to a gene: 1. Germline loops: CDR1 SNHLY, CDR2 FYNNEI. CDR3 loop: CASSRQGNTEAFF. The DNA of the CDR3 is TGTGCCAGCAGTCGACAGGGGAACACTGAAGCTTTCTTT.